One and the same sample provided the 27 T cell receptor beta chains below, sequenced in a study of blood T cell repertoires in COVID-19. This table comes from immunoSEQ multiplex PCR, and its TCRdb copy is limited to in-frame clones, with some not included. The table lists 300,000 to 500,000 clones, around 87% of them singletons. The sequenced sample was PBMCs or T cells enriched from blood (not recorded which). These TCRs come from a woman aged 30 to 39 with acute COVID-19.

This clone was recorded a few times. J is TRBJ1-4 and V is TRBV9; unclear D gene. This CDR3 is built from 14 residues. Per the germline V gene, CDR1 is SGDLS and CDR2 is YYNGEE. V gave up 0 bases and J gave up 8 bases, with 11 bases separating them. The CDR3: CASSVDSFWEKLFF. CDR3 in DNA: TGTGCCAGCAGCGTAGATAGCTTCTGGGAAAAACTGTTTTTT.

The rearrangement joins TRBV7-9 to TRBJ1-1, with D perhaps TRBD1 (6 bases). CDR1 is SEHNR and CDR2 is FQNEAQ in the germline V gene (reference sequence). The CDR3 loop spans 16 amino acids. V lost 5 bases to trimming and J lost 0 bases, with 16 bases between them. In DNA, the CDR3 is TGTGCCAGCAGCAGAAACAGGGCCCTGATGAACACTGAAGCTTTCTTT. Protein: CASSRNRALMNTEAFF.

The V call is TRBV6-2 or TRBV6-3, the J call TRBJ2-5; D might be TRBD1 (6 bases). The CDR3 spans 15 residues. Trimming left V 3 bases short and J 3 bases short, with 14 bases between. Per germline, CDR1 MNHEY and CDR2 SVGEGT. For the CDR3, the DNA is TGTGCCAGCAGTTATTCCGGGACACCCAAAGAGACCCAGTACTTC. This codes for CASSYSGTPKETQYF.

This chain connects TRBV7-2 to TRBJ2-5; weak D call: TRBD1 (5 bases). This CDR3 is built from 15 residues. Trimming pared 5 bases from V and 2 bases from J, leaving 15 bases between. CDR1 is SGHTA, CDR2 FQGNSA, per germline. As DNA, the CDR3 is TGTGCCAGCAGCCCCCAGGGTTTGGGGCAAGAGACCCAGTACTTC. It encodes CASSPQGLGQETQYF. The whole variable domain, filled in from reference TRBV7-2 and TRBJ2-5, reads GAGVSQSPSNKVTEKGKDVELRCDPISGHTALYWYRQSLGQGLEFLIYFQGNSAPDKSGLPSDRFSAERTGGSVSTLTIQRTQQEDSAVYLCASSPQGLGQETQYFGPGTRLLVL.

This clone was detected only a few times. The chain uses TRBV5-4 and TRBJ2-1; the D gene is possibly TRBD1 (5 bases). Germline lookup yields CDR1 SGHNT and CDR2 YYREEE (reference sequence). Trimming removed 4 bases from V and 6 bases from J, with 5 bases in between. CDR3 length equals 11 residues. The DNA of the CDR3 is TGTGCCAGCAGCGGGGCCAATGAGCAGTTCTTC. Translating it yields CASSGANEQFF.

This chain links TRBV7-6 with TRBJ2-1; 12 positions agree with TRBD2. The CDR3 contains 15 residues. V was clipped by 5 bases and J by 7 bases; unmatched bases: 6. The germline gives CDR1 SGHVS, CDR2 FNYEAQ. The CDR3 bases are TGTGCCAGCAGCGAAACTAGCGGGGGGCTGAATGAGCAGTTCTTC. Translating gives CASSETSGGLNEQFF.

This sequence joins TRBV6-1 and TRBJ2-7, with D maybe TRBD1 (7 bases). The germline CDR1 and CDR2 sequences are MNHNS and SASEGT. Trimming stripped 4 bases from V and 2 bases from J, with 21 bases between. The CDR3 extends over 17 amino acids. The CDR3 is CASSGAWRDSLTYEQYF. The CDR3 nucleotides are TGTGCCAGCAGTGGAGCTTGGCGGGACAGCTTGACCTACGAGCAGTACTTC.

CDR3 residues: CASSLLGGSNTGELFF. DNA for the CDR3: TGTGCCAGCAGCCTCCTGGGGGGGTCGAACACCGGGGAGCTGTTTTTT. The rearrangement joins TRBV7-3 to TRBJ2-2, with 7 bases identical to TRBD2. CDR3 length: 16 residues. The germline gives CDR1 SGHTA, CDR2 FQGTGA. J was trimmed by 0 bases and V by 5 bases; bases with no gene match: 6.

The CDR3 DNA reads as TGTGCCAGCAGCCATGATACGGGGGAATCCCAAGAGACCCAGTACTTC. This translates into CASSHDTGESQETQYF. The chain employs TRBV3-1 (or the pseudogene TRBV3-2) and TRBJ2-5, with D perhaps matching TRBD2 (6 bases). The germline V gene has CDR1 LGHDT and CDR2 YNNKEL (reference sequence). V was trimmed by 3 bases and J by 1 base, leaving 15 bases between them. The CDR3 is made up of 16 amino acids.

The DNA for the CDR3 is TGTGCCAGCAGCTTATGGGTGGGGCAGGTGGGAGGCTACACCTTC. Translation: CASSLWVGQVGGYTF. The chain joins TRBV7-8 to TRBJ1-2; D might be TRBD1 (5 bases). V was shortened by 2 bases and J by 8 bases, with 18 bases between the two germline ends. The germline gives CDR1 SGHVS, CDR2 FQNEAQ. The CDR3 loop spans 15 amino acids.

On this clone itself: A much larger clone lies a single base off, so this may be a read error. The chain joins TRBV24-1 to TRBJ2-2; 11 bases align to TRBD1. Germline CDR1 and CDR2: KGHDR and SFDVKD. After removal of 5 bases from V and 1 base from J, the junction contained 5 bases not matched to a gene. CDR3 size: 17 residues. The CDR3 is CATSGLGQGGNTGELFF. The DNA of the CDR3 is TGTGCCACCAGTGGTCTGGGACAGGGGGGGAACACCGGGGAGCTGTTTTTT.

The chain carries TRBV11-2 and TRBJ2-7; 9 bases map to TRBD1. The CDR3 has 14 amino acids. Germline V lookup: CDR1 SGHAT, CDR2 FQNNGV. Trimming took 4 bases from V and 6 from J; bases not matched to a gene: 7. The CDR3 sequence: CASSSGQGISEQYF. CDR3 sequence (DNA): TGTGCCAGCAGCTCCGGACAGGGGATTAGCGAGCAGTACTTC.

The V and J genes are TRBV30 and TRBJ1-2; D not certain. The CDR3 consists of 14 residues. CDR1 and CDR2 (germline): GTSNPN, SVGIG (reference sequence). Trimming pared 5 bases from V and 4 bases from J, leaving 17 bases between. The CDR3 loop reads CAWDLPGDPYGYTF. In nucleotides, the CDR3 is TGTGCCTGGGACCTCCCCGGGGATCCCTATGGCTACACCTTC. Looking up the rest from reference TRBV30 and TRBJ1-2 gives the full variable domain: SQTIHQWPATLVQPVGSPLSLECTVEGTSNPNLYWYRQAAGRGLQLLFYSVGIGQISSEVPQNLSASRPQDRQFILSSKKLLLSDSGFYLCAWDLPGDPYGYTFGSGTRLTVV.

This clone was counted a single time. The CDR3 protein is CASTPRADSRSYTF. The CDR3 DNA is TGTGCCAGCACCCCTCGGGCGGACAGCCGGAGCTACACCTTC. This chain links TRBV27 with TRBJ1-2; perhaps TRBD1 as D (6 bases). Germline V gene data show CDR1 as MNHEY and CDR2 as SMNVEV (reference sequence). With 7 bases removed from V and 9 bases from J, the gap between germline ends came to 21 bases. There are 14 residues in the CDR3.

The chain joins TRBV7-6 to TRBJ2-7; the match to TRBD2 covers 12 bases. There are 19 residues in the CDR3. CDR1 SGHVS and CDR2 FNYEAQ come from the germline V gene. Trimming removed 5 bases from V and 5 bases from J; junction bases left unmatched: 19. The CDR3 reads CASSRSAPLAGGPKNEQYF. CDR3 nucleotide sequence: TGTGCCAGCAGCCGCTCAGCCCCTCTAGCGGGGGGGCCGAAGAACGAGCAGTACTTC.

This clone appeared a single time. V is TRBV6-1 and J is TRBJ2-3; 9 positions agree with TRBD2. Germline CDR1 and CDR2: MNHNS and SASEGT. Germline trimming cut 2 bases from V and 8 bases from J; bases unmatched to any gene: 14. CDR3 length equals 17 residues. This chain's CDR3 is CASSELWLAGTAATQYF. The CDR3 nucleotides read TGTGCCAGCAGTGAACTGTGGCTAGCGGGGACCGCTGCTACGCAGTATTTT.

The CDR3 DNA reads TGTGCCAGCAGGGCCCTTGCAACTAATGAAAAACTGTTTTTT. It translates to CASRALATNEKLFF. V usage is TRBV2 and J usage is TRBJ1-4, with no clear D. The germline V gene has CDR1 SNHLY and CDR2 FYNNEI. Trimming removed 6 bases at V and 0 bases at J, with 8 bases between. This CDR3 comprises 14 residues.

The rearrangement joins TRBV6-2 or TRBV6-3 to TRBJ2-7; 10 bases fit TRBD1. This CDR3 contains 14 residues. In germline, CDR1 is MNHEY, CDR2 SVGEGT. Losses at the gene ends were 4 bases for V and 2 bases for J; bases not matched to a gene: 2. The CDR3, as DNA: TGTGCCAGCAGTTGGGACAGGGGAGCCTACGAGCAGTACTTC. Translated, it gives CASSWDRGAYEQYF.

J is TRBJ2-3 and V is TRBV5-6, with 8 bases fitting TRBD1. The CDR3 runs to 16 residues. Germline loops: CDR1 SGHDT, CDR2 YYEEEE. With 2 bases clipped from V and 4 bases from J, the junction kept 9 bases outside the gene matches. This chain's CDR3 is CASSFLKTGVSDTQYF. CDR3 nucleotides: TGTGCCAGCAGCTTCCTTAAGACAGGGGTTTCAGATACGCAGTATTTT.

The chain links TRBV7-2 to TRBJ2-3, with 10 bases matching TRBD2. Germline CDR1 reads SGHTA; CDR2 reads FQGNSA. V lost 3 bases and J lost 2; bases outside the gene matches: 8. The CDR3 covers 17 residues. CDR3 nucleotide sequence: TGTGCCAGCAGCTTGCAGGCTAGCGGGGGATACACAGATACGCAGTATTTT. Translating gives CASSLQASGGYTDTQYF.

About this clone: Other nucleotide sequences in the sample specify the same CDR3. DNA of the CDR3: TGTGCCAGCAGTTCCGGGACTAGCGGGGGCGATGAGCAGTTCTTC. Residues: CASSSGTSGGDEQFF. V is TRBV7-3 and J is TRBJ2-1; 14 bases map to TRBD2. The J segment lost 8 bases and the V segment lost 6 bases, leaving 6 bases of the junction unmatched. CDR3 length: 15 amino acids. The V gene's germline CDR1 is SGHTA and CDR2 FQGTGA.

A note on this clone: Different DNA sequences within this sample yield the same CDR3. The gene calls are TRBV6-5 and TRBJ1-6; the match to TRBD1 covers 8 bases. The germline V gene has CDR1 MNHEY and CDR2 SVGAGI. V dropped 6 bases and J dropped 4; count of bases not matched to a gene: 2. This CDR3 is built from 14 residues. CDR3 sequence reads: CASSRTGYNSPLHF. CDR3 nucleotides: TGTGCCAGCAGCCGGACAGGGTATAATTCACCCCTCCACTTT.

V usage is TRBV3-1 (or the pseudogene TRBV3-2) and J usage is TRBJ1-1; D is unclear. Germline assignment: CDR1 LGHDT and CDR2 YNNKEL (reference sequence). The V and J ends lost 0 bases and 11 bases respectively, with 10 bases between them. The CDR3 runs to 12 residues. The CDR3 DNA reads TGTGCCAGCAGCCAAGATTTGCAGAGGGCTTTCTTT. This gives the protein CASSQDLQRAFF.

V is TRBV3-1 (or the pseudogene TRBV3-2) and J is TRBJ1-1, with D possibly TRBD1 on 5 matching bases. Germline V gene sequence: CDR1 LGHDT, CDR2 YNNKEL (reference sequence). This CDR3 region has 14 residues. Trimming shortened V by 2 bases and J by 6 bases, and 13 bases separated the two germline ends. The CDR3 DNA is TGTGCCAGCAGCCAATCCTCTGGGGGGGCTGAAGCTTTCTTT. Protein: CASSQSSGGAEAFF.

This clone came up a few times. For the CDR3, the DNA is TGTGCCAGCAGTTTATTATCAGGGTACGGCTACACCTTC. This sequence encodes CASSLLSGYGYTF. J is TRBJ1-2 and V is TRBV12-3 or TRBV12-4; tentatively, D is TRBD1 (5 bases). V gave up 2 bases and J gave up 8 bases, with 12 bases separating them. The CDR3 is 13 amino acids.

This clone was found a few times. The chain combines TRBV5-6 with TRBJ2-7; 9 bases are a match to TRBD1. There are 14 residues in the CDR3. The V and J ends lost 4 bases and 1 base, in that order; junction bases with no gene match: 3. Looked up from germline, CDR1 is SGHDT and CDR2 is YYEEEE. CDR3 in DNA: TGTGCCAGCAGCCCCGGGACAGGGTCCTACGAGCAGTACTTC. Amino acids: CASSPGTGSYEQYF.

Only one count was recorded for this clone. The chain couples TRBV3-1 (or the pseudogene TRBV3-2) to TRBJ2-1; no reliable D call. CDR3 length: 13 residues. The germline V gene has CDR1 LGHDT and CDR2 YNNKEL (reference sequence). The V and J ends lost 1 base and 8 bases respectively, with 9 bases between them. CDR3 in amino acids: CASSQASSDEQFF. The CDR3 DNA sequence: TGTGCCAGCAGCCAAGCTTCGAGCGATGAGCAGTTCTTC.